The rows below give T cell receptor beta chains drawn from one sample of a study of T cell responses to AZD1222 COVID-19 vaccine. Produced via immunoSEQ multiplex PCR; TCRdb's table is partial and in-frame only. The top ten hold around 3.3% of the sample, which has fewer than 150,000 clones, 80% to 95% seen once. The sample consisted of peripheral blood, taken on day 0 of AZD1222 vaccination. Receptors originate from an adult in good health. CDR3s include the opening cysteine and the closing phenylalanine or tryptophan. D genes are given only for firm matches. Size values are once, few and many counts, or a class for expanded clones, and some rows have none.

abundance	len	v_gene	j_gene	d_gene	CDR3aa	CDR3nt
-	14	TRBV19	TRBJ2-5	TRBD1	CASSVTGAGETQYF	TGTGCCAGTAGCGTCACAGGGGCAGGGGAGACCCAGTACTTC
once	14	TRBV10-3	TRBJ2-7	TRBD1	CAIKPGQGSYEQYF	TGTGCCATCAAGCCAGGACAGGGCTCCTACGAGCAGTACTTC
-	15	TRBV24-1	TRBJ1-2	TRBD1	CATSDHRTGSYGYTF	TGTGCCACCAGTGATCACAGGACAGGGAGCTATGGCTACACCTTC
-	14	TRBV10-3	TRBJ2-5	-	CAISEGLAQETQYF	TGTGCCATCAGTGAAGGTCTAGCCCAAGAGACCCAGTACTTC
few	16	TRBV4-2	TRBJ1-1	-	CASSQVKGTVGTEAFF	TGTGCCAGCAGCCAAGTTAAGGGGACGGTGGGCACTGAAGCTTTCTTT
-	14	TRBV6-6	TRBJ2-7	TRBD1	CASSLQGNSYEQYF	TGTGCCAGCAGTCTACAGGGGAATTCCTACGAGCAGTACTTC
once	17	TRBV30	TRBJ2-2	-	CASRGFSLELPTGELFF	TGTGCCTCCCGGGGGTTTAGCCTCGAACTCCCCACCGGGGAGCTGTTTTTT
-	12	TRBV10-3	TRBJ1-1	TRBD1	CAINRGNTEAFF	TGTGCCATCAACAGGGGTAACACTGAAGCTTTCTTT
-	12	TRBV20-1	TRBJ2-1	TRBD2	CSASWGGDEQFF	TGCAGTGCTAGTTGGGGAGGGGATGAGCAGTTCTTC
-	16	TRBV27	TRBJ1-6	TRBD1	CASSVTGVDSRSPLHF	TGTGCCAGCAGTGTGACAGGGGTTGACTCTCGGTCACCCCTCCACTTT
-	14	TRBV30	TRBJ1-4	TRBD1	CAWSVQGAREKLFF	TGTGCCTGGAGTGTACAGGGGGCTCGGGAAAAACTGTTTTTT
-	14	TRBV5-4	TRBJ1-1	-	CASSLVGTNTEAFF	TGTGCCAGCAGCTTGGTAGGGACCAACACTGAAGCTTTCTTT
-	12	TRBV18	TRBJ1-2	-	CASSRQYNGYTF	TGTGCCAGCTCACGACAGTATAATGGCTACACCTTC
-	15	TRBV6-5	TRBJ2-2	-	CASSLRDLLTGELFF	TGTGCCAGCAGTCTTCGGGACTTACTTACCGGGGAGCTGTTTTTT
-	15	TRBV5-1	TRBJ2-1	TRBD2	CASSVGLANYNEQFF	TGCGCCAGCAGCGTAGGACTAGCGAACTACAATGAGCAGTTCTTC
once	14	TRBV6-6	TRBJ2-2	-	CASRQGRFAGELFF	TGTGCCAGCAGACAGGGGAGGTTCGCCGGGGAGCTGTTTTTT
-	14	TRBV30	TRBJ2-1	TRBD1	CAWTTGQGTNEQFF	TGTGCCTGGACAACGGGACAGGGGACCAATGAGCAGTTCTTC
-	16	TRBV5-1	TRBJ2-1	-	CASKNLESGGGREQFF	TGCGCCAGTAAGAACTTGGAAAGCGGAGGGGGAAGGGAGCAGTTCTTC
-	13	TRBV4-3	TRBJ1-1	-	CASPGRLNTEAFF	TGCGCCAGCCCCGGGCGCTTGAACACTGAAGCTTTCTTT
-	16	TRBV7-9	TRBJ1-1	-	CASSPYSGTTNTEAFF	TGTGCCAGCAGCCCGTACTCCGGGACAACGAACACTGAAGCTTTCTTT
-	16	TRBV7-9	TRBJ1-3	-	CASSLVRGPSGNTIYF	TGTGCCAGCAGCTTAGTTCGGGGACCCTCTGGAAACACCATATATTTT
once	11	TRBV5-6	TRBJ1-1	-	CASSLGPEAFF	TGTGCCAGCAGCTTGGGGCCTGAAGCTTTCTTT
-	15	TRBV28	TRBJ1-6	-	CASSSPPGSNSPLHF	TGTGCCAGCAGTTCCCCGCCCGGATCTAATTCACCCCTCCACTTT
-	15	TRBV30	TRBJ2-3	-	CAWACRRGARDTQYF	TGTGCCTGGGCGTGTCGGCGAGGGGCTAGAGATACGCAGTATTTT
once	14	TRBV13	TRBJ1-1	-	CASSWGGLNTEAFF	TGTGCCAGCAGCTGGGGGGGGCTGAACACTGAAGCTTTCTTT
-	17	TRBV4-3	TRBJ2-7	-	CASSQSAQRDWGYEQYF	TGCGCCAGCAGCCAGTCTGCCCAGAGGGATTGGGGCTACGAGCAGTACTTC
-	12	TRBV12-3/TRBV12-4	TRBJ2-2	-	CASRIMTGELFF	TGTGCCAGCCGAATTATGACCGGGGAGCTGTTTTTT
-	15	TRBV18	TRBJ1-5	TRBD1	CASSPQSDRVQPQHF	TGTGCCAGCTCACCACAGTCGGACAGGGTTCAGCCCCAGCATTTT
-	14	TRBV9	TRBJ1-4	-	CASSPGAANEKLFF	TGTGCCAGCAGCCCAGGGGCGGCTAATGAAAAACTGTTTTTT
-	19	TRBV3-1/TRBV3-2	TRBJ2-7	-	CASSQECYGLVLARAEQYF	TGTGCCAGCAGCCAAGAATGCTATGGTTTGGTGTTAGCGCGCGCCGAGCAGTACTTC
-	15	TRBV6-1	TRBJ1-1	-	CASSDPGQLNTEAFF	TGTGCCAGCAGTGATCCCGGACAACTGAACACTGAAGCTTTCTTT
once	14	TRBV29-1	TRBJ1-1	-	CSVVRGERYTEAFF	TGCAGCGTTGTTAGGGGCGAGAGATACACTGAAGCTTTCTTT
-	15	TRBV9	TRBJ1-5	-	CASSSRGLSNQPQHF	TGTGCCAGCAGCTCCAGGGGACTTAGCAATCAGCCCCAGCATTTT
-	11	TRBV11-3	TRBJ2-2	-	CASSGAGELFF	TGTGCCAGCAGCGGCGCCGGGGAGCTGTTTTTT
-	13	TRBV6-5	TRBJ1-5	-	CASSYGNNQPQHF	TGTGCCAGCAGTTACGGGAACAATCAGCCCCAGCATTTT
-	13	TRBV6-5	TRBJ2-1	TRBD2	CASTVAGGNEQFF	TGTGCCAGCACCGTAGCCGGGGGGAATGAGCAGTTCTTC
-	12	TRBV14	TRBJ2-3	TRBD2	CASSQGLAGQYF	TGTGCCAGCAGCCAAGGACTAGCAGGGCAGTATTTT
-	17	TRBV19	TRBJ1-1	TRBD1	CASSIAYLDRGGTEAFF	TGTGCCAGTAGTATAGCTTACCTGGACAGGGGAGGAACTGAAGCTTTCTTT
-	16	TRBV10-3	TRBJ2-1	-	CAISGGARSSYNEQFF	TGTGCCATCAGTGGGGGGGCGCGAAGCTCCTACAATGAGCAGTTCTTC
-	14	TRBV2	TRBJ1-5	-	CASSARVSNQPQHF	TGTGCCAGCAGTGCCCGGGTGAGCAATCAGCCCCAGCATTTT
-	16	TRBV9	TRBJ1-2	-	CASSVGQETYPRGYTF	TGTGCCAGCAGCGTAGGACAGGAGACTTATCCTCGTGGCTACACCTTC
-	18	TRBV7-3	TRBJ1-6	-	CAQGINQGTWVSDSPLHF	TGTGCCCAAGGCATTAACCAGGGAACTTGGGTGAGTGATTCACCCCTCCACTTT
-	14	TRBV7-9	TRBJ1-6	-	CASSLGIATSPLHF	TGTGCCAGCAGCTTAGGAATTGCCACCTCACCCCTCCACTTT